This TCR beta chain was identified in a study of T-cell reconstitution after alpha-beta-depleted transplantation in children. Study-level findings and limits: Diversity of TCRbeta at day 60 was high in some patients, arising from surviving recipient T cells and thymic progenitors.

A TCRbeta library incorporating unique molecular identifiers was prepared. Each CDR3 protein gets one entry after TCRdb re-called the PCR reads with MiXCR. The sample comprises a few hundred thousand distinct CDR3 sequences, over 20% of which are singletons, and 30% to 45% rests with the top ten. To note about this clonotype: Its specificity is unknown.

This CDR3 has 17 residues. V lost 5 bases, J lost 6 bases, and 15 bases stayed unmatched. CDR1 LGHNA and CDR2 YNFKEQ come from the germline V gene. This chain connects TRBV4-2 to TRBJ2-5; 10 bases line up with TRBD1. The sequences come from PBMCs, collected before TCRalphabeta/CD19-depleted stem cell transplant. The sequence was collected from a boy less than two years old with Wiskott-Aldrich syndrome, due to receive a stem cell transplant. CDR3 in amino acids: CASSSRPGTGETKTQYF. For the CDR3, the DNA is TGTGCCAGCAGCTCCCGTCCAGGGACAGGGGAAACAAAGACCCAGTACTTC.